A single sample is the source of the 32 T cell receptor beta chains below, sequenced in a study of blood T cell repertoires in COVID-19. The method was immunoSEQ multiplex PCR; TCRdb's version includes in-frame clones alone and lacks a portion of them. The data hold about 90,000 clones, with 75% to 85% observed a single time. Sample: peripheral blood. Receptors originate from a woman older than 75 with acute or convalescent COVID-19.

This CDR3 reads CASSLVRSEKLFF. Written as DNA, the CDR3 is TGTGCCAGCAGCTTAGTTCGGAGTGAAAAACTGTTTTTT. V usage is TRBV7-2 and J usage is TRBJ1-4; no definite D call. Germline V gene sequence: CDR1 SGHTA, CDR2 FQGNSA. V gave up 1 base and J gave up 7 bases, with 7 bases separating them. The length of the CDR3 is 13 residues.

This clone was counted a single time. This chain links TRBV2 with TRBJ1-5; 8 bases line up with TRBD1. CDR1 is SNHLY, CDR2 FYNNEI, per germline. CDR3 size: 16 residues. V dropped 8 bases and J dropped 2; count of bases not matched to a gene: 11. The CDR3, as DNA: TGTGCCAGCCATAAGGGACAGGCGAGCCGCAATCAGCCCCAGCATTTT. This encodes CASHKGQASRNQPQHF.

This clone was recorded only once. V gene TRBV7-2 combines with J gene TRBJ2-1, with 8 positions matching TRBD2. Germline CDR1 and CDR2: SGHTA and FQGNSA. The CDR3 length is 15 residues. J lost 4 bases, V lost 1 base, and 3 bases had no gene match. CDR3 in DNA: TGTGCCAGCAGCTTAGGCGGGGGGACTTACAATGAGCAGTTCTTC. It specifies CASSLGGGTYNEQFF.

The chain combines TRBV6-2 or TRBV6-3 with TRBJ2-5; 7 bases are shared with TRBD1. This CDR3 has 16 amino acids. CDR1 MNHEY and CDR2 SVGEGT come from the germline V gene. With V trimmed by 4 bases and J by 0 bases, 8 bases remained unmatched. CDR3 sequence: CASSLGTVPYQETQYF. DNA of the CDR3: TGTGCCAGCAGTTTAGGGACAGTGCCCTACCAAGAGACCCAGTACTTC.

The rearrangement joins TRBV7-3 to TRBJ2-3, with D hard to call. Germline values: CDR1 SGHTA, CDR2 FQGTGA. V dropped 3 bases and J dropped 8 bases, with 9 bases sitting between them. The CDR3 totals 12 residues. Here the CDR3 reads CASSFPYGTQYF. The CDR3 DNA reads TGTGCCAGCAGCTTTCCCTATGGTACGCAGTATTTT.

V usage is TRBV27 and J usage is TRBJ2-1; TRBD2 agrees at 7 bases. Looked up from germline, CDR1 is MNHEY and CDR2 is SMNVEV (reference sequence). The CDR3 has 19 residues. The ends lost 4 bases at V and 5 bases at J; junction bases unmatched: 20. CDR3 DNA: TGTGCCAGCAGTTATCCTCGAAGAGCGGGGCTAGGAATCCACAATGAGCAGTTCTTC. Translation: CASSYPRRAGLGIHNEQFF.

This sequence joins TRBV4-1 and TRBJ2-4; unclear D gene. The ends were cut back, 1 base at V and 5 bases at J, with 9 bases in the middle. This CDR3 contains 14 residues. The germline V gene has CDR1 MGHRA and CDR2 YSYEKL. This CDR3 reads CASSQGILENIQYF. In DNA, the CDR3 is TGCGCCAGCAGCCAAGGTATATTAGAAAACATTCAGTACTTC.

CDR3 DNA: TGCGCCAGCAGCGTGGACAGGGGTTATAGCACCTTC. Protein sequence: CASSVDRGYSTF. The V call is TRBV5-1, the J call TRBJ1-2, with 9 positions matching TRBD1. J gave up 13 bases and V 4 bases, and 8 bases lay outside the gene matches. Germline V gene data show CDR1 as SGHRS and CDR2 as YFSETQ. The CDR3 runs 12 residues.

This sequence joins TRBV7-2 and TRBJ1-5; a possible D gene is TRBD1 (5 bases). Germline V lookup: CDR1 SGHTA, CDR2 FQGNSA. The V end was cut by 7 bases, the J end by 7 bases, with 14 bases between. There are 13 residues in the CDR3. The CDR3 nucleotides read TGTGCCAGCACCAACTTCGGGGGACAGCCCCAGCATTTT. It codes for CASTNFGGQPQHF.

The rearrangement joins TRBV4-1 to TRBJ1-5; D remains unclear. The germline gives CDR1 MGHRA, CDR2 YSYEKL. V dropped 1 base and J dropped 0 bases, with 13 bases sitting between them. This CDR3 spans 17 amino acids. CDR3 DNA sequence: TGCGCCAGCAGCCAAGTAAGCCCCGGGTTTAGCAATCAGCCCCAGCATTTT. Protein product: CASSQVSPGFSNQPQHF.

CDR3 in DNA: TGTGCCAGCAGTAACAGGGGCAATCAGCCCCAGCATTTT. This gives the protein CASSNRGNQPQHF. J is TRBJ1-5 and V is TRBV27; D possibly corresponds to TRBD1 (6 bases). Germline lookup yields CDR1 MNHEY and CDR2 SMNVEV (reference sequence). The CDR3 runs to 13 residues. Trimming pared 5 bases from V and 2 bases from J, leaving 7 bases between.

The rearrangement joins TRBV5-1 to TRBJ2-6, with 7 bases aligning to TRBD1. J gave up 1 base and V 2 bases, and 6 bases lay outside the gene matches. CDR3 size: 17 residues. Germline V lookup: CDR1 SGHRS, CDR2 YFSETQ. CDR3 in amino acids: CASSLQGLGSGANVLTF. The DNA of the CDR3 is TGCGCCAGCAGCTTACAGGGGTTGGGTTCTGGGGCCAACGTCCTGACTTTC.

This sequence joins TRBV11-2 and TRBJ2-5; 9 bases line up with TRBD2. The germline gives CDR1 SGHAT, CDR2 FQNNGV. Trimming at V came to 1 base and at J to 4 bases, leaving 4 bases not matched to a gene. CDR3 length equals 15 residues. For the CDR3, the DNA is TGTGCCAGCAGCTTAGTGGGACTAGCTAGAGAGACCCAGTACTTC. Protein: CASSLVGLARETQYF.

The chain has TRBV4-3 and TRBJ2-7, with D perhaps TRBD2 (5 bases). V lost 0 bases and J lost 0, with 9 bases in between. The CDR3 is 15 amino acids. Germline CDR1 and CDR2: LGHNA and YSLEER. CDR3 loop: CASSQERTGSYEQYF. The CDR3 nucleotides are TGCGCCAGCAGCCAAGAAAGGACTGGCTCCTACGAGCAGTACTTC.

This sequence joins TRBV10-3 and TRBJ2-5; D possibly corresponds to TRBD1 (6 bases). Germline V CDR1 and CDR2: ENHRY, SYGVKD. The ends were cut back, 5 bases at V and 5 bases at J, with 9 bases in the middle. The CDR3 consists of 12 residues. The CDR3 region is CAISTGYETQYF. The CDR3 nucleotides read TGTGCCATCAGTACAGGGTACGAGACCCAGTACTTC.

The J gene is TRBJ2-1, the V gene TRBV19; D is possibly TRBD1 (5 bases). Germline V gene lookup returns CDR1 LNHDA and CDR2 SQIVND (reference sequence). V lost 10 bases, J lost 5 bases, and 15 bases lay in between. CDR3 length: 13 residues. The CDR3 bases are TGTGCCACACTCAGGGTATGGGACAATGAGCAGTTCTTC. Translated: CATLRVWDNEQFF.

V is TRBV6-4 and J is TRBJ1-2, with a weak D call TRBD1 (5 bases). Germline values: CDR1 MRHNA, CDR2 SNTAGT. Trimming removed 5 bases from V and 2 bases from J, with 15 bases in between. The CDR3 loop spans 15 amino acids. Here the CDR3 DNA reads TGTGCCAGCAGTCCATTCCAGGACAAGAACTATGGCTACACCTTC. Protein product: CASSPFQDKNYGYTF.

The chain couples TRBV11-2 to TRBJ1-6, with D perhaps matching TRBD1 (6 bases). CDR1 SGHAT and CDR2 FQNNGV come from the germline V gene. Trimming pared 5 bases from V and 5 bases from J, leaving 16 bases between. The CDR3 has 16 residues. This CDR3 reads CASSRDSKGDNSPLHF. The DNA of the CDR3 is TGTGCCAGCAGCCGCGACTCAAAGGGGGATAATTCACCCCTCCACTTT. Full variable domain (missing parts from reference TRBV11-2 and TRBJ1-6): EAGVAQSPRYKIIEKRQSVAFWCNPISGHATLYWYQQILGQGPKLLIQFQNNGVVDDSQLPKDRFSAERLKGVDSTLKIQPAKLEDSAVYLCASSRDSKGDNSPLHFGNGTRLTVT.

This clone was recorded at least ten times. This sequence joins TRBV10-3 and TRBJ2-1; 7 bases line up with TRBD2. This CDR3 spans 16 amino acids. Per germline, CDR1 ENHRY and CDR2 SYGVKD. After removal of 4 bases from V and 0 bases from J, the junction contained 6 bases not matched to a gene. The CDR3 region has the DNA TGTGCCATCAGTGGCCCAGCGGGGAGCTCCTACAATGAGCAGTTCTTC. Encoded protein: CAISGPAGSSYNEQFF.

This clone was recorded once. This chain joins TRBV4-1 and TRBJ2-2; D is uncertain. V was pared by 3 bases and J by 1 base, with 6 bases between. The CDR3 runs 14 residues. Germline-derived CDR1 and CDR2 are MGHRA and YSYEKL. This CDR3 reads CASSHNRNTGELFF. CDR3 bases: TGCGCCAGCAGCCACAACAGGAACACCGGGGAGCTGTTTTTT.

V gene TRBV7-2 combines with J gene TRBJ1-6, with TRBD1 as a possible D gene (6 bases). V lost 7 bases and J lost 1, with 11 bases in between. The CDR3 is 15 amino acids. Per the germline V gene, CDR1 is SGHTA and CDR2 is FQGNSA. The CDR3 DNA reads as TGTGCCAGCACTCTACAGGGATCCTATAATTCACCCCTCCACTTT. Translating it yields CASTLQGSYNSPLHF.

The gene calls are TRBV5-1 and TRBJ1-2, with 7 bases fitting TRBD1. Looked up from germline, CDR1 is SGHRS and CDR2 is YFSETQ. The CDR3 runs to 13 residues. The V segment lost 0 bases and the J segment 8 bases; nucleotides outside the gene matches: 4. Here the CDR3 reads CASSLGTGRGYTF. DNA of the CDR3: TGCGCCAGCAGCTTGGGGACAGGACGGGGCTACACCTTC.

The V call is TRBV12-3 or TRBV12-4, the J call TRBJ2-1, with D unclear. V lost 5 bases and J 15 bases, leaving 14 bases between the germline ends. The CDR3 runs 11 residues. The CDR3 sequence: CASSQSGRGFF. The CDR3 DNA sequence: TGTGCCAGCAGTCAGTCGGGTAGAGGGTTCTTC.

This sequence joins TRBV7-2 and TRBJ1-2, with D perhaps matching TRBD1 (6 bases). Germline CDR1 is SGHTA and CDR2 is FQGNSA. The CDR3 length is 15 residues. V dropped 2 bases and J dropped 3 bases, with 13 bases sitting between them. In nucleotides, the CDR3 is TGTGCCAGCAGCTTATCACAGGGTAACCACTATGGCTACACCTTC. Its translation: CASSLSQGNHYGYTF.

This clone was recorded once. This rearrangement joins TRBV19 to TRBJ1-1; tentatively, D is TRBD1 (5 bases). Germline V gives CDR1 LNHDA, CDR2 SQIVND (reference sequence). The CDR3 loop spans 12 amino acids. Trimming removed 5 bases at V and 6 bases at J, with 10 bases between. In DNA form, the CDR3 reads TGTGCCAGTAGTCCACAGACAGCTGAAGCTTTCTTT. Its protein is CASSPQTAEAFF.

The gene calls are TRBV30 and TRBJ1-2, with a possible D match to TRBD1 (5 bases). Germline V gives CDR1 GTSNPN, CDR2 SVGIG (reference sequence). The V end lost 2 bases, the J end lost 8 bases, and 15 bases lay between the germline ends. The CDR3 extends over 13 amino acids. CDR3 amino acids: CAWSRSQGEGYTF. In DNA, the CDR3 is TGTGCCTGGAGTAGGTCGCAGGGCGAGGGCTACACCTTC.

This chain uses TRBV2 with TRBJ1-2; 12 bases are a match to TRBD1. From germline, CDR1 is SNHLY and CDR2 FYNNEI. The CDR3 loop spans 15 amino acids. With V trimmed by 2 bases and J by 7 bases, 5 bases remained unmatched. The CDR3: CASSELGQGASGYTF. The CDR3, as DNA: TGTGCCAGCAGTGAACTGGGACAGGGGGCGTCTGGCTACACCTTC.

J is TRBJ2-7 and V is TRBV20-1; 7 nucleotides match TRBD1. V was pared by 3 bases and J by 0 bases, with 5 bases of the junction left unmatched. CDR3 length: 14 amino acids. The germline V gene encodes CDR1 DFQATT and CDR2 SNEGSKA (reference sequence). CDR3 DNA: TGCAGTGCTAGTGAGGGGGCCCCCTCCTACGAGCAGTACTTC. It codes for CSASEGAPSYEQYF.

The chain links TRBV3-1 (or the pseudogene TRBV3-2) to TRBJ1-1, with 7 bases matching TRBD1. Germline V gene lookup returns CDR1 LGHDT and CDR2 YNNKEL (reference sequence). This CDR3 is built from 14 residues. With V trimmed by 0 bases and J by 6 bases, 4 bases remained unmatched. The DNA for the CDR3 is TGTGCCAGCAGCCAAGATCAGGGGGGATCTGAAGCTTTCTTT. This sequence encodes CASSQDQGGSEAFF.

The V gene is TRBV6-6, the J gene TRBJ2-4, with TRBD1 identical over 9 bases. The V and J ends lost 7 bases and 16 bases, in that order; junction bases with no gene match: 17. The germline gives CDR1 MNHNY, CDR2 SVGAGI (reference sequence). The CDR3 extends over 14 amino acids. This CDR3 reads CASTDRDRANILYF. The CDR3 region has the DNA TGTGCCAGCACTGACCGGGACAGGGCAAATATTTTATACTTC.

The rearrangement uses TRBV27 and TRBJ2-7; possibly TRBD1 for D (7 bases). V lost 1 base and J lost 5, with 18 bases in between. The CDR3 is 16 residues long. In germline, CDR1 is MNHEY, CDR2 SMNVEV (reference sequence). CDR3 nucleotide sequence: TGTGCCAGCAGTTTATGGGGGGCAGGGGGTAACGACGAGCAGTACTTC. Amino acid sequence: CASSLWGAGGNDEQYF.

J is TRBJ2-7 and V is TRBV28; D ambiguous. The CDR3 extends over 14 amino acids. The germline V gene encodes CDR1 MDHEN and CDR2 SYDVKM. V was clipped by 3 bases and J by 2 bases, with 11 bases between them. CDR3 loop: CASSFFDGAYEQYF. CDR3 sequence (DNA): TGTGCCAGCAGTTTCTTTGACGGAGCCTACGAGCAGTACTTC.